These 24 T cell receptor beta chains were sequenced from one sample in a study of blood T cell repertoires in COVID-19. Sequenced by immunoSEQ multiplex PCR; TCRdb stores in-frame clones only, minus some. The sample records roughly 240,000 clones, 82% being singletons. Sequenced: peripheral blood. These receptors were collected from a woman in her sixties or seventies with acute or convalescent COVID-19.

This sequence joins TRBV9 and TRBJ1-3; D not certain. Germline-derived CDR1 and CDR2 are SGDLS and YYNGEE. V dropped 0 bases and J dropped 0 bases, with 13 bases sitting between them. The CDR3 sequence is 17 residues long. DNA of the CDR3: TGTGCCAGCAGCGTAGGTCTAGGAGGAAACTCTGGAAACACCATATATTTT. As protein: CASSVGLGGNSGNTIYF. Looking up the rest from reference TRBV9 and TRBJ1-3 gives the full variable domain: DSGVTQTPKHLITATGQRVTLRCSPRSGDLSVYWYQQSLDQGLQFLIQYYNGEERAKGNILERFSAQQFPDLHSELNLSSLELGDSALYFCASSVGLGGNSGNTIYFGEGSWLTVV.

The genes are TRBV5-4 and TRBJ2-1; TRBD2 matches at 10 bases. V lost 4 bases and J lost 8; bases outside the gene matches: 9. CDR3 size: 15 residues. CDR1 and CDR2 from the germline V gene are SGHNT and YYREEE (reference sequence). CDR3 DNA: TGTGCCAGCAGCCCCAGCGGGAGGGGGAATTATGAGCAGTTCTTC. This translates into CASSPSGRGNYEQFF.

This chain links TRBV19 with TRBJ1-2; 9 bases align to TRBD1. The CDR3 extends over 15 amino acids. With 4 bases clipped from V and 4 bases from J, the junction kept 7 bases outside the gene matches. The germline V gene encodes CDR1 LNHDA and CDR2 SQIVND (reference sequence). As DNA, the CDR3 is TGTGCCAGTAGTAATACAGGGGGCGAAGGCTATGGCTACACCTTC. Its protein product is CASSNTGGEGYGYTF.

The CDR3 region is CASSDPRTGNTEAFF. CDR3 bases: TGTGCCAGCAGTGATCCCCGGACAGGGAACACTGAAGCTTTCTTT. The chain is built from TRBV25-1 and TRBJ1-1; 7 positions agree with TRBD1. After removal of 3 bases from V and 1 base from J, the junction contained 5 bases not matched to a gene. Germline V gene data show CDR1 as MGHDK and CDR2 as SYGVNS. CDR3 length equals 15 residues.

V gene TRBV4-1 combines with J gene TRBJ1-2; 8 bases are a match to TRBD1. The CDR3 is 15 residues long. Trimming cost V 5 bases and J 7 bases; bases outside gene matches: 12. CDR1 MGHRA and CDR2 YSYEKL come from the germline V gene. The CDR3 nucleotides read TGCGCCAGCAGCAGGGAGACAGGGGTCCCTCTTGGCTACACCTTC. Protein sequence: CASSRETGVPLGYTF.

In its sample, this clone was seen a few times. The V gene is TRBV27, the J gene TRBJ2-1; 13 nucleotides match TRBD2. Germline V gene lookup returns CDR1 MNHEY and CDR2 SMNVEV (reference sequence). With 2 bases clipped from V and 5 bases from J, the junction kept 0 bases outside the gene matches. The CDR3 has 15 amino acids. CDR3 coding DNA: TGTGCCAGCAGTTTAGGGACTAGCGGGAACAATGAGCAGTTCTTC. This codes for CASSLGTSGNNEQFF.

This clone was seen a single time. This rearrangement joins TRBV11-2 to TRBJ2-7, with TRBD2 matching over 11 bases. The CDR3 totals 15 residues. The J segment lost 0 bases and the V segment lost 5 bases, leaving 3 bases of the junction unmatched. CDR1 and CDR2 (germline): SGHAT, FQNNGV. CDR3 nucleotides: TGTGCCAGCAGCAGAGGGACTAGCGGCTCCTACGAGCAGTACTTC. It translates to CASSRGTSGSYEQYF.

This rearrangement joins TRBV7-9 to TRBJ2-5; possible D gene TRBD2, 5 bases. The CDR3 is made up of 13 amino acids. The V gene lost 5 bases and the J gene lost 4 bases, with 11 bases spanning the gap. Germline CDR1 reads SEHNR; CDR2 reads FQNEAQ (reference sequence). This CDR3 reads CASSPPGRETQYF. The CDR3 nucleotides are TGTGCCAGCAGCCCCCCTGGGAGAGAGACCCAGTACTTC. Drawing the rest from reference TRBV7-9 and TRBJ2-5, the complete variable domain is DTGVSQNPRHKITKRGQNVTFRCDPISEHNRLYWYRQTLGQGPEFLTYFQNEAQLEKSRLLSDRFSAERPKGSFSTLEIQRTEQGDSAMYLCASSPPGRETQYFGPGTRLLVL.

V and J are TRBV12-3 or TRBV12-4 and TRBJ1-2; D is unresolved. Trimming shortened V by 0 bases and J by 7 bases, and 9 bases separated the two germline ends. The CDR3 loop spans 13 amino acids. DNA of the CDR3: TGTGCCAGCAGTTTAGCAGTAAACGGTGGCTACACCTTC. The encoded protein is CASSLAVNGGYTF.

This rearrangement joins TRBV3-1 (or the pseudogene TRBV3-2) to TRBJ1-4, with 7 bases identical to TRBD1. Germline trimming cut 1 base from V and 9 bases from J; bases unmatched to any gene: 5. CDR1 LGHDT and CDR2 YNNKEL come from the germline V gene (reference sequence). The CDR3 covers 14 residues. CDR3 amino acids: CASSQAGGFQKLFF. Here the CDR3 DNA reads TGTGCCAGCAGCCAAGCAGGGGGATTCCAAAAACTGTTTTTT.

This clone showed up just once. The chain joins TRBV27 to TRBJ2-7, with TRBD1 as a possible D gene (6 bases). The CDR3 length is 15 residues. The germline V gene encodes CDR1 MNHEY and CDR2 SMNVEV (reference sequence). Trimming stripped 0 bases from V and 6 bases from J, with 15 bases between. CDR3 sequence (DNA): TGTGCCAGCAGTTTATCGGGGTTAACAGGGCCCGAGCAGTACTTC. Protein product: CASSLSGLTGPEQYF.

J is TRBJ1-5 and V is TRBV24-1; 9 bases are a match to TRBD1. The CDR3 runs to 16 residues. Germline CDR1 and CDR2: KGHDR and SFDVKD. The junction had 7 bases not matched to a gene; V was cut back by 4 bases and J by 4 bases. The CDR3 nucleotides are TGTGCCACCAGTGACCCGACAGGGGGAAATAATCAGCCCCAGCATTTT. Translating gives CATSDPTGGNNQPQHF.

This clone has only a few counts. V usage is TRBV2 and J usage is TRBJ2-1, with TRBD2 as a possible D gene (6 bases). CDR3 length equals 15 residues. V lost 4 bases and J 4 bases, leaving 14 bases between the germline ends. Germline-derived CDR1 and CDR2 are SNHLY and FYNNEI. CDR3 DNA: TGTGCCAGCAGTGTTTGGGGGGACGGGTACAATGAGCAGTTCTTC. This gives the protein CASSVWGDGYNEQFF.

The rearrangement joins TRBV6-6 to TRBJ2-1; 11 bases agree with TRBD2. V was clipped by 5 bases and J by 6 bases; unmatched bases: 3. The CDR3 contains 14 residues. The germline CDR1 and CDR2 sequences are MNHNY and SVGAGI (reference sequence). CDR3 sequence reads: CASSLAGGGNEQFF. CDR3 nucleotide sequence: TGTGCCAGCAGTCTAGCGGGGGGAGGCAATGAGCAGTTCTTC.

The chain carries TRBV6-2 or TRBV6-3 and TRBJ1-2, with TRBD1 matching over 8 bases. J gave up 6 bases and V 4 bases, and 7 bases lay outside the gene matches. The CDR3 is made up of 14 amino acids. Germline V CDR1 and CDR2: MNHEY, SVGEGT. In DNA, the CDR3 is TGTGCCAGCAGTTCTCCTGGACAGGGACATGGCTACACCTTC. It translates to CASSSPGQGHGYTF.

The V and J genes are TRBV6-6 and TRBJ2-5, with TRBD2 identical over 8 bases. The CDR3 is 14 amino acids. The germline V gene encodes CDR1 MNHNY and CDR2 SVGAGI (reference sequence). Germline trimming cut 6 bases from V and 4 bases from J; bases unmatched to any gene: 7. The CDR3 region is CASSESGGGETQYF. The CDR3 bases are TGTGCCAGCAGCGAGAGCGGGGGAGGAGAGACCCAGTACTTC.

This clone was counted a single time. This sequence joins TRBV4-2 and TRBJ2-7, with TRBD2 matching over 8 bases. The CDR3 loop spans 15 amino acids. The ends lost 0 bases at V and 2 bases at J; junction bases unmatched: 3. CDR1 LGHNA and CDR2 YNFKEQ come from the germline V gene. DNA of the CDR3: TGTGCCAGCAGCCAAGAAGACGGGGGGGCCTACGAGCAGTACTTC. This sequence encodes CASSQEDGGAYEQYF.

The chain combines TRBV4-1 with TRBJ1-5; TRBD1 matches 9 bases. Germline CDR1 MGHRA, CDR2 YSYEKL. This CDR3 has 15 amino acids. After removal of 3 bases from V and 6 bases from J, the junction contained 6 bases not matched to a gene. CDR3 DNA sequence: TGCGCCAGCAGCCAGGGACAGGGTGGGACTCAGCCCCAGCATTTT. It codes for CASSQGQGGTQPQHF.

V is TRBV3-1 (or the pseudogene TRBV3-2) and J is TRBJ2-3, with D tentatively TRBD1 (6 bases). The CDR3 length is 12 residues. V shed 5 bases and J shed 5 bases, with 8 bases lying between them. The germline V gene encodes CDR1 LGHDT and CDR2 YNNKEL (reference sequence). CDR3 region: CASSVGGDTQYF. The CDR3 DNA is TGTGCCAGCAGCGTAGGGGGAGATACGCAGTATTTT.

Note on this clone: The same CDR3 is also encoded by other DNA sequences in this sample. J is TRBJ2-7 and V is TRBV6-5; 7 positions match TRBD1. The CDR3 length is 13 residues. In germline, CDR1 is MNHEY, CDR2 SVGAGI. V trimming: 5 bases; J trimming: 2 bases; junction bases outside the gene matches: 3. CDR3 amino acids: CASSRDSPYEQYF. As DNA, the CDR3 is TGTGCCAGCAGTAGGGACAGCCCCTACGAGCAGTACTTC.

This rearrangement joins TRBV7-2 to TRBJ2-5; D gene unclear. Germline CDR1 reads SGHTA; CDR2 reads FQGNSA. V lost 1 base, J lost 0 bases, and 9 bases lay in between. CDR3 length equals 15 residues. DNA for the CDR3: TGTGCCAGCAGCTTAGGTGCCAGGCACCAAGAGACCCAGTACTTC. It codes for CASSLGARHQETQYF.

The chain has TRBV19 and TRBJ1-3; 11 positions match TRBD1. Germline V gene sequence: CDR1 LNHDA, CDR2 SQIVND (reference sequence). The CDR3 consists of 17 residues. The ends lost 4 bases at V and 2 bases at J; junction bases unmatched: 7. The CDR3 region is CASSSPPGQGAGNTIYF. DNA of the CDR3: TGTGCCAGTAGTAGCCCGCCGGGACAGGGGGCTGGAAACACCATATATTTT.

This chain uses TRBV5-6 with TRBJ1-1; D call uncertain. CDR1 and CDR2 (germline): SGHDT, YYEEEE. The CDR3 is made up of 12 amino acids. V lost 0 bases and J lost 8, with 8 bases in between. CDR3: CASSLAGLEAFF. CDR3 coding DNA: TGTGCCAGCAGCTTGGCCGGTCTAGAAGCTTTCTTT.

The chain is built from TRBV10-3 and TRBJ2-3; 7 nucleotides match TRBD2. Unmatched junction bases numbered 15, after V lost 6 bases and J lost 0 bases. In germline, CDR1 is ENHRY, CDR2 SYGVKD. The CDR3 covers 18 residues. The CDR3 protein is CAISRTRDVQTSTDTQYF. CDR3 sequence (DNA): TGTGCCATCAGCAGGACTAGAGACGTCCAAACTAGCACAGATACGCAGTATTTT.